The sequence of this T cell receptor (beta chain) was determined in a study of shared clonotypes between healthy human individuals. Study observations and caveats: Larger estimated richness was generally recorded for naive subsets relative to memory subsets.

This clone was seen only once. What it recognizes is unknown. J gave up 7 bases and V 3 bases, and 10 bases lay outside the gene matches. There are 15 residues in the CDR3. Germline loops: CDR1 LGHNA, CDR2 YSLEER. It was CD45RO-negative cells, positively selected for CCR7, that made up naive CD8 cells, with terminally differentiated effector memory CD45RA+ cells excluded. The donor population consisted of healthy HIV-negative adults with no recent acute infections or vaccinations. The test was conducted at deep level. Data came from immunoSEQ multiplex PCR; TCRdb stores just in-frame clones and leaves some out. The sample yields over 2 million clones, about 95% seen once.

The rearrangement links TRBV4-3 to TRBJ2-7, with 9 bases fitting TRBD2. Sample: naive CD8+ T cells sorted from blood. This TCR was recovered from a man aged 18 to 30 in good health. DNA of the CDR3: TGCGCCAGCAGCCACGAGCTAGCGGGGTCTGTGGAGCAGTACTTC. It specifies CASSHELAGSVEQYF.